This T cell receptor beta chain derives from a study of blood T cell repertoires in COVID-19. Study information: Acute and convalescent COVID-19 specimens originated in the United States, Italy and Spain. Sample material is recorded as cDNA or gDNA derived from T cells, B-cell-depleted T cells, or PBMCs.

Original methodology: Nucleated cell counts were estimated from reference gene primer amplification. Profiling relied on immunoSEQ multiplex PCR, and the TCRdb table lists in-frame clones only, not all of them. The V and J calls and clone size were taken over from that table, and D and trimming were inferred from the DNA. This table holds about 290,000 clones, approximately 80% found once. This clone was seen a single time. The source is a woman aged 45-60 years with active or convalescent COVID-19. Sequenced input: peripheral blood.

In DNA, the CDR3 is TGTGCCAGCAGTTTATATACAAAGGCTAGCGGGGGCACAGATACGCAGTATTTT. It specifies CASSLYTKASGGTDTQYF. V usage is TRBV27 and J usage is TRBJ2-3; 9 bases match TRBD2. This CDR3 spans 18 amino acids. V trimming: 1 base; J trimming: 1 base; junction bases outside the gene matches: 9. Germline V gene data show CDR1 as MNHEY and CDR2 as SMNVEV (reference sequence).